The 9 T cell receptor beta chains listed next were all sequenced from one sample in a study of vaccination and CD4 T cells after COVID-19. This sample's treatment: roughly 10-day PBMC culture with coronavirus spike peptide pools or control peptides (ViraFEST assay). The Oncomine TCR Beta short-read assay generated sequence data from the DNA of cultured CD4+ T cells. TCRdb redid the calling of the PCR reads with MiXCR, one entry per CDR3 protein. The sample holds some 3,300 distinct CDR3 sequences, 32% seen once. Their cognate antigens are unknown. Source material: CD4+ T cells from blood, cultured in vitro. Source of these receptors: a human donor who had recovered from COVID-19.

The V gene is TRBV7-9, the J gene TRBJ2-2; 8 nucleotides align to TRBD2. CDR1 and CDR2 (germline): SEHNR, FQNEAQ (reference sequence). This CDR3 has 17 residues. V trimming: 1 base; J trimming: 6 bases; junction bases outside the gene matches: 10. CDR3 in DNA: TGTGCCAGCAGCTTAGGGCTAGCGGGCCTCGGGTCCGGGGAGCTGTTTTTT. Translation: CASSLGLAGLGSGELFF.

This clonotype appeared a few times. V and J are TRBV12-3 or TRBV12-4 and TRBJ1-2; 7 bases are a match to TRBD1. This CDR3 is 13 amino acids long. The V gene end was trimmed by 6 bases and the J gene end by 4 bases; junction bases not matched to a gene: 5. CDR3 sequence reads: CASSRTGAYGYTF. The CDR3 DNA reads TGTGCCAGCAGCAGGACAGGCGCCTATGGCTACACCTTC.

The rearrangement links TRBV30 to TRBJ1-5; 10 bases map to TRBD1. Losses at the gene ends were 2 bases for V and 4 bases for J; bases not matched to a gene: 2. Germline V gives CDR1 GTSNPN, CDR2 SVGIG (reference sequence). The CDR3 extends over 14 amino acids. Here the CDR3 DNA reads TGTGCCTGGAGTCGGACAGGGGGTAATCAGCCCCAGCATTTT. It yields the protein CAWSRTGGNQPQHF.

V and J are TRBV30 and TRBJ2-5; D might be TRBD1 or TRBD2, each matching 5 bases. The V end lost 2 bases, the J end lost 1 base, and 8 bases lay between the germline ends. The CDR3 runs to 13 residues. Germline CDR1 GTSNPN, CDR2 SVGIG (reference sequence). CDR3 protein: CAWSSGTQETQYF. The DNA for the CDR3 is TGTGCCTGGAGTTCGGGGACCCAAGAGACCCAGTACTTC. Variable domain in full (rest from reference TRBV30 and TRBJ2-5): SQTIHQWPATLVQPVGSPLSLECTVEGTSNPNLYWYRQAAGRGLQLLFYSVGIGQISSEVPQNLSASRPQDRQFILSSKKLLLSDSGFYLCAWSSGTQETQYFGPGTRLLVL.

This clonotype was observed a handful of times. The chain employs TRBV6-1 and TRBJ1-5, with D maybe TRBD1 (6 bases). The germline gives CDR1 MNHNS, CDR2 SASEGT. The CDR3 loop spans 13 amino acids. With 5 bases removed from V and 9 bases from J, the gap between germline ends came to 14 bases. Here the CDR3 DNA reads TGTGCCAGCAGTCTACGGGGGGGCCGGCCCCAGCATTTT. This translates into CASSLRGGRPQHF.

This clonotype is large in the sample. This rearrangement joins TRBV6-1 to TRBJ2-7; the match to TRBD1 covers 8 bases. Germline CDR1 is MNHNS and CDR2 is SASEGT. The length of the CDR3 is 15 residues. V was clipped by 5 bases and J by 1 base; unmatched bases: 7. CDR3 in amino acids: CASSRGTGGSYEQYF. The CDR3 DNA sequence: TGTGCCAGCAGTCGCGGGACAGGTGGGTCCTACGAGCAGTACTTC.

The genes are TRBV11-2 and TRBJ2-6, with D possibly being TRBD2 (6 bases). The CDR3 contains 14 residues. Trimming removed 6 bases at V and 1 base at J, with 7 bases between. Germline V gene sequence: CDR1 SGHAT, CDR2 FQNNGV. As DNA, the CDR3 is TGTGCCAGCAGTGGGAGGTCTGGGGCCAACGTCCTGACTTTC. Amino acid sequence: CASSGRSGANVLTF.

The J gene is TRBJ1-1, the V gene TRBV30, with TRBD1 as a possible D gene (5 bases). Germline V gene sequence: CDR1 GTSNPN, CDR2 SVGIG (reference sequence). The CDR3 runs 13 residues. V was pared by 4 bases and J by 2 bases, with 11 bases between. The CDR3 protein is CAWKEGVNTEAFF. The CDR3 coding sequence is TGTGCCTGGAAGGAAGGGGTTAACACTGAAGCTTTCTTT.

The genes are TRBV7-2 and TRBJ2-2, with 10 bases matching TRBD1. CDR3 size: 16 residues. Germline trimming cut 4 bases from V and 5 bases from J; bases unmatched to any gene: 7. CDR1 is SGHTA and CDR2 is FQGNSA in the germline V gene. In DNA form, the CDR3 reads TGTGCCAGCAGCTCTCCGACAGGGGGCCGAACCGGGGAGCTGTTTTTT. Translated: CASSSPTGGRTGELFF.